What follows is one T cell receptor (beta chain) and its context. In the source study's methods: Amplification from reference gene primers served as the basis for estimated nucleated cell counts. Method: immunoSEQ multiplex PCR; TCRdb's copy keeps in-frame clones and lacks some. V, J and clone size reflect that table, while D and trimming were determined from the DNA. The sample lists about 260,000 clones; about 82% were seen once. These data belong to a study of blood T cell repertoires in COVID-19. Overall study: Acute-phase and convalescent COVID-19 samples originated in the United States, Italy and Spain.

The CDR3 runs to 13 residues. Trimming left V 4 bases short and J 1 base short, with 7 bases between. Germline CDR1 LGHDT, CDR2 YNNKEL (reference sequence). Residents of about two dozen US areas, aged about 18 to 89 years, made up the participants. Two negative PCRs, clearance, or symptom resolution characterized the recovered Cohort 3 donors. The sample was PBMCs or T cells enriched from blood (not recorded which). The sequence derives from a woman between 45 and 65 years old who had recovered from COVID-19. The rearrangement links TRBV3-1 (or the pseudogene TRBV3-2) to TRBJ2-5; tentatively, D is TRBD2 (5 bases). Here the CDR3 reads CASSPEVQETQYF. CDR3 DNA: TGTGCCAGCAGCCCGGAGGTCCAAGAGACCCAGTACTTC.